A selection of T cell receptor beta chains follows, all from one sample in a study of T cell repertoires in cytomegalovirus infection. No antigen has been assigned to these receptors. TCRdb re-analysed the reads in MiXCR, keeping a single row per CDR3 protein. The table lists 200,000 to 250,000 distinct CDR3 sequences, about 38% of them singletons. Sequencing used CD8+ T cells from cultured PBMCs, obtained from culture after CMV antigen stimulation. The receptor set was obtained from a human donor in good health (CMV status not recorded). Some clones in this sample may be carry-over from other donors' samples. The CDR3 runs from the conserved cysteine through the conserved F or W. D genes are given only for firm matches. Part of the rows lack a size; the others show once, few, many or a class for expanded clones.

TRBJ2-7	TRBV7-4	once	TRBD1	TGTGCCAGCAGCCCGCCGGGACAGGGTACTGAAGAGCAGTACTTC	CASSPPGQGTEEQYF
TRBJ1-2	TRBV4-1	many	.	TGCGCCAGCAGCCAACAGGGAATACGCTATGGCTACACCTTC	CASSQQGIRYGYTF
TRBJ1-4	TRBV7-8	.	.	TGTGCCAGCAGATCGAGCACCTTTAATGAAAAACTGTTTTTT	CASRSSTFNEKLFF
TRBJ2-4	TRBV7-2	many	TRBD2	TGTGCCAGCAGCCCAGCGGGGGGGCCCGCAAACATTCAGTACTTC	CASSPAGGPANIQYF
TRBJ2-7	TRBV4-2	few	.	TGTGCCAGCAGCCAGGGAGTTAGGGGTAGGGACGAGCAGTACTTC	CASSQGVRGRDEQYF
TRBJ2-4	TRBV20-1	.	.	TGCAGTGCTAGAGATCTGGGGGGGCGGGGGAACATTCAGTACTTC	CSARDLGGRGNIQYF
TRBJ2-1	TRBV7-3	many	.	TGTGCCAGCAGCTTACGGCCCTACAATGAGCAGTTCTTC	CASSLRPYNEQFF
TRBJ2-7	TRBV10-3	few	.	TGTGCCATACGCGACTGGACAGCGAACTACGAGCAGTACTTC	CAIRDWTANYEQYF
TRBJ2-1	TRBV9	few	TRBD2	TGTGCCAGCAGCGTAGGAACTAGCGGGACAGTCCTCAATGAGCAGTTCTTC	CASSVGTSGTVLNEQFF
TRBJ2-7	TRBV6-1	.	TRBD2	TGTGCCAGCAGTGAAGGGACTAGCGGGAGCTACGAGCAGTACTTC	CASSEGTSGSYEQYF
TRBJ2-5	TRBV7-9	many	TRBD2	TGTGCCAGCAGCTCATCCGGGACTAGCGGGAGGATACAAGAGACCCAGTACTTC	CASSSSGTSGRIQETQYF
TRBJ1-5	TRBV6-2/TRBV6-3	few	.	TGTGCCAGCAGCGGGCGGTATTCGGGTGATAGCAATCAGCCCCAGCATTTT	CASSGRYSGDSNQPQHF
TRBJ2-1	TRBV10-2	.	TRBD1	TGCGCCAGCCTGTTACCCGAGGACAGGGGTAATGAGCAGTTCTTC	CASLLPEDRGNEQFF
TRBJ2-1	TRBV27	.	TRBD1	TGTGCCAGCAGTTTAAGACAGGGGAGTGGTGTTTACAATGAGCAGTTCTTC	CASSLRQGSGVYNEQFF
TRBJ1-2	TRBV4-1	.	.	TGCGCCAGCAGCCAAGTGTTTTACGGACTGCTGGAGTATGGCTACACCTTC	CASSQVFYGLLEYGYTF
TRBJ2-1	TRBV27	few	.	TGTGCCAGCAGTTTAATGAATGAGCAGTTCTTC	CASSLMNEQFF
TRBJ1-5	TRBV20-1	.	TRBD1	TGCAGTGCCTGGGGGCGGGGGGACAGTACCAATCAGCCCCAGCATTTT	CSAWGRGDSTNQPQHF
TRBJ2-1	TRBV7-2	.	TRBD2	TGTGCCAGCAGCTTAGTGTCCGGGGGGACCTACAATGAGCAGTTCTTC	CASSLVSGGTYNEQFF
TRBJ2-2	TRBV6-1	.	.	TGTGCCAGCAGTGAAGTCGGGGAGCTGTTTTTT	CASSEVGELFF
TRBJ2-6	TRBV25-1	.	TRBD1	TGTGCCAGCAGCGACAGACGGACAGGGGCTGGGGCCAACGTCCTGACTTTC	CASSDRRTGAGANVLTF
TRBJ2-2	TRBV6-1	.	TRBD2	TGTGCCAGCAGTTACGGGGCTAGCGGGAGGGCCGCCACCGGGGAGCTGTTTTTT	CASSYGASGRAATGELFF
TRBJ2-2	TRBV20-1	.	.	TGCAGTGCTAGAAGGGGTTTGGGACAGAACACCGGGGAGCTGTTTTTT	CSARRGLGQNTGELFF